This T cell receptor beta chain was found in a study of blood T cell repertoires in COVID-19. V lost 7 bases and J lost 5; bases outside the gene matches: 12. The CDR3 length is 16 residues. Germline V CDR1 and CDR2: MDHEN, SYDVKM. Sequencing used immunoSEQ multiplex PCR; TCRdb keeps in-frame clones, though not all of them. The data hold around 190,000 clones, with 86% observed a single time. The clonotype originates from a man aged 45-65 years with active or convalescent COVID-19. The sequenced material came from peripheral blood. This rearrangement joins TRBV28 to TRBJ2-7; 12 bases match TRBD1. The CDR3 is CASTYPPGQGANEQYF. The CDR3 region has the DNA TGTGCCAGCACTTATCCACCGGGACAGGGGGCCAACGAGCAGTACTTC.